This T cell receptor (beta chain) is from a study of control samples from healthy donors and cancer patients. Profiling relied on immunoSEQ multiplex PCR, and the TCRdb table lists in-frame clones only, not all of them. This sample has approximately 120,000 clones, with around 87% found just once. This receptor was taken from a man aged 55 to 70 in good health. The sample was blood.

The CDR3 here is CASSLASGVGEQYF. CDR3 DNA: TGTGCCAGCAGCTTGGCTAGCGGGGTGGGCGAGCAGTACTTC. The chain combines TRBV7-2 with TRBJ2-7; 9 positions agree with TRBD2. Germline-derived CDR1 and CDR2 are SGHTA and FQGNSA. Germline trimming cut 3 bases from V and 6 bases from J; bases unmatched to any gene: 6. The CDR3 loop spans 14 amino acids.